This T cell receptor (beta chain) was observed in a study of blood T cell repertoires in COVID-19. Study context: Whether acute or convalescent, the COVID-19 samples came from the United States, Italy and Spain. T cells, B-cell-depleted T cells, or PBMCs provided the cDNA or gDNA that served as material.

Germline loops: CDR1 SEHNR, CDR2 FQNEAQ (reference sequence). This CDR3 contains 15 residues. Trimming took 0 bases from V and 5 from J, leaving 13 bases between them. In the original processing: Estimates of nucleated cell counts were drawn from the amplification of reference gene primers. Assay used: immunoSEQ multiplex PCR; TCRdb lists only in-frame clones, some missing. V and J calls and clone size are those listed in that table; D and trimming were worked out from the DNA. The profile shows about 110,000 clones, approximately 85% of them singletons. This clone has more than one count but fewer than ten.

Material for sequencing was peripheral blood. This sequence joins TRBV7-9 and TRBJ1-1, with a possible D match to TRBD1 (6 bases). The TCR comes from a man aged 40-50 years with acute or convalescent COVID-19. The CDR3 is CASSLALQGGTEAFF. The CDR3 region has the DNA TGTGCCAGCAGCTTAGCGTTACAGGGTGGAACTGAAGCTTTCTTT.